The 24 T cell receptor beta chains given below trace back to one sample, sequenced in a study of blood T cells in healthy people across ages. A J-beta primer mix and a sample-barcoded 5' primer were used in a second PCR of roughly 7 to 12 cycles. TCRdb redid the calling of the 5' RACE reads with MiXCR, one entry per CDR3 protein. The repertoire consists of 800,000 or so distinct CDR3 sequences, with about 25% occurring once and the leading ten covering more than 3%. These sequences were also reported in another study, on T cells of mothers and their children.

The sample consisted of blood. The receptors derive from a boy between 10 and 17 years old in good health.

Only a few counts were recorded for this clonotype. The chain employs TRBV7-2 and TRBJ2-4; D perhaps matches TRBD1 (6 bases). The V end was cut by 5 bases, the J end by 3 bases, with 20 bases between. The CDR3 runs to 17 residues. The germline V gene encodes CDR1 SGHTA and CDR2 FQGNSA. The CDR3 DNA reads TGTGCCAGCAGCAAGCGGCCAGCGGCAGGGGTCAAAAACATTCAGTACTTC. This encodes CASSKRPAAGVKNIQYF.

This chain joins TRBV4-1 and TRBJ2-5; D is unresolved. Germline CDR1 is MGHRA and CDR2 is YSYEKL. The CDR3 covers 13 residues. The germline V and J ends were trimmed by 1 base and 6 bases, with 9 bases remaining between them. Here the CDR3 DNA reads TGCGCCAGCAGCCAAGCCTCCGCTAAGACCCAGTACTTC. The encoded protein is CASSQASAKTQYF.

This clonotype was detected a few times. This chain links TRBV29-1 with TRBJ2-1, with 7 bases identical to TRBD2. The assigned J gene may be wrong: the sequence end matches TRBJ2-7 better. CDR1 and CDR2 from the germline V gene are SQVTM and ANQGSEA. This CDR3 has 13 residues. The CDR3 is CSVEAGRAYEQYF. CDR3 coding DNA: TGCAGCGTTGAGGCAGGGAGGGCCTACGAGCAGTACTTC.

This clonotype was seen a few times. V and J are TRBV4-1 and TRBJ2-7; D is undetermined. The V gene's germline CDR1 is MGHRA and CDR2 YSYEKL. Trimming left V 2 bases short and J 4 bases short, with 18 bases between. CDR3 length: 16 residues. CDR3 coding DNA: TGCGCCAGCAGCCAAAAACCTGACCTGGCCTCGTACGAGCAGTACTTC. Its protein is CASSQKPDLASYEQYF.

This sequence joins TRBV2 and TRBJ1-4, with TRBD1 matching over 7 bases. In germline, CDR1 is SNHLY, CDR2 FYNNEI. V lost 3 bases and J lost 3; bases outside the gene matches: 10. The CDR3 is 17 amino acids. In DNA, the CDR3 is TGTGCCAGCAGTGAGCGACAGGGCCCGAGGGCTAATGAAAAACTGTTTTTT. It translates to CASSERQGPRANEKLFF.

A few counts support this clonotype. The chain couples TRBV21-1 to TRBJ1-1. TRBV21-1 is an annotated pseudogene. CDR3 length: 20 amino acids. The CDR3 loop is CASSKALAGDSVRNGTEAFF. The CDR3 nucleotides read TGTGCCAGCAGCAAAGCGCTTGCGGGAGACTCGGTCAGAAATGGCACTGAAGCTTTCTTT.

The rearrangement links TRBV7-9 to TRBJ1-4, with no clear D. Germline CDR1 reads SEHNR; CDR2 reads FQNEAQ (reference sequence). The CDR3 loop spans 15 amino acids. With 2 bases removed from V and 3 bases from J, the gap between germline ends came to 10 bases. In nucleotides, the CDR3 is TGTGCCAGCAGCTTACAGCCCCAGTCTAATGAAAAACTGTTTTTT. Translated, it gives CASSLQPQSNEKLFF.

J is TRBJ1-2 and V is TRBV28; D is unclear. The V gene lost 3 bases and the J gene lost 3 bases, with 14 bases spanning the gap. This CDR3 has 15 residues. CDR1 is MDHEN and CDR2 is SYDVKM in the germline V gene. In nucleotides, the CDR3 is TGTGCCAGCAGTTTCGTCGGCGCATCCCACTATGGCTACACCTTC. It translates to CASSFVGASHYGYTF.

This chain uses TRBV6-1 with TRBJ2-1, with unresolved D. CDR3 length equals 16 residues. The V gene's germline CDR1 is MNHNS and CDR2 SASEGT. Trimming removed 6 bases at V and 2 bases at J, with 17 bases between. The CDR3 is CASSPTRALAYNEQFF. The CDR3 DNA sequence: TGTGCCAGCAGCCCCACAAGGGCTCTCGCCTACAATGAGCAGTTCTTC.

The chain joins TRBV6-4 to TRBJ2-3; no clear D gene. In germline, CDR1 is MRHNA, CDR2 SNTAGT. The V end lost 2 bases, the J end lost 0 bases, and 3 bases lay between the germline ends. The CDR3 covers 13 residues. The CDR3 nucleotides are TGTGCCAGCAGTGACCAGAGCACAGATACGCAGTATTTT. Its translation: CASSDQSTDTQYF.

V and J are TRBV20-1 and TRBJ2-5, with D perhaps TRBD2 (7 bases). The J call may be in error: the DNA end matches TRBJ2-7 better. CDR1 and CDR2 (germline): DFQATT, SNEGSKA (reference sequence). CDR3 length: 16 residues. CDR3: CSASWGGLRPAYEQYF. For the CDR3, the DNA is TGCAGTGCTAGTTGGGGGGGCCTCCGTCCAGCCTACGAGCAGTACTTC.

The chain has TRBV7-9 and TRBJ1-4; the D is unclear. The CDR3 runs 14 residues. Germline V gives CDR1 SEHNR, CDR2 FQNEAQ (reference sequence). V lost 1 base and J lost 0, with 3 bases in between. CDR3 in DNA: TGTGCCAGCAGCTTAGACCCAACTAATGAAAAACTGTTTTTT. This codes for CASSLDPTNEKLFF.

In this sample, this clonotype turned up a few times. The chain joins TRBV20-1 to TRBJ2-7; 7 bases match TRBD2. Trimming at V came to 6 bases and at J to 7 bases, leaving 15 bases not matched to a gene. Germline lookup yields CDR1 DFQATT and CDR2 SNEGSKA (reference sequence). The CDR3 length is 14 residues. CDR3 nucleotides: TGCAGTGCGACTACGGGACTATCATGGGGGGAGCAGTACTTC. Encoded protein: CSATTGLSWGEQYF.

V gene TRBV6-5 combines with J gene TRBJ1-5, with 8 bases matching TRBD1. V shed 4 bases and J 5 bases; nucleotides not matched to a gene: 7. The germline CDR1 and CDR2 sequences are MNHEY and SVGAGI. CDR3 length: 15 amino acids. CDR3 bases: TGTGCCAGCAGTTTACTTACAGGGGGTGATCAGCCCCAGCATTTT. It encodes CASSLLTGGDQPQHF.

The chain employs TRBV6-5 and TRBJ1-1; no firm D call. Germline assignment: CDR1 MNHEY and CDR2 SVGAGI. The CDR3 covers 15 residues. Trimming stripped 2 bases from V and 7 bases from J, with 17 bases between. CDR3 coding DNA: TGTGCCAGCAGTTACGCGGTAGGGTCCTCTCGTGAAGCTTTCTTT. As protein: CASSYAVGSSREAFF.

The chain joins TRBV20-1 to TRBJ1-3; TRBD1 is a possible D gene (6 bases). The CDR3 has 14 amino acids. V lost 5 bases and J lost 0, with 11 bases in between. Germline V gene lookup returns CDR1 DFQATT and CDR2 SNEGSKA (reference sequence). The CDR3 bases are TGCAGTGCTTCGGACAGAAGCTCTGGAAACACCATATATTTT. Amino acids: CSASDRSSGNTIYF.

J is TRBJ2-7 and V is TRBV12-3 or TRBV12-4; no firm D call. The length of the CDR3 is 13 residues. Trimming left V 0 bases short and J 2 bases short, with 5 bases between. CDR3 bases: TGTGCCAGCAGTTTAGCCATTACCTACGAGCAGTACTTC. Translating it yields CASSLAITYEQYF.

This chain joins TRBV7-9 and TRBJ1-4; tentative D call: TRBD1 (6 bases). Trimming removed 3 bases at V and 7 bases at J, with 12 bases between. The CDR3 totals 14 residues. Germline V gives CDR1 SEHNR, CDR2 FQNEAQ (reference sequence). CDR3 in DNA: TGTGCCAGCAGCTTTGCGGGGGCCGGTGAAAAACTGTTTTTT. Protein product: CASSFAGAGEKLFF.

This clonotype was detected only once. This rearrangement joins TRBV5-1 to TRBJ1-3, with 7 bases that match TRBD1. CDR1 SGHRS and CDR2 YFSETQ come from the germline V gene. The CDR3 runs 14 residues. The J segment lost 1 base and the V segment lost 7 bases, leaving 5 bases of the junction unmatched. The CDR3 coding sequence is TGCGCCAGCCGGACAGGACCTTCTGGAAACACCATATATTTT. Translated, it gives CASRTGPSGNTIYF.

In its sample, this clonotype was seen a few times. The chain is built from TRBV7-8 and TRBJ2-5; D remains ambiguous. The CDR3 runs 11 residues. The germline CDR1 and CDR2 sequences are SGHVS and FQNEAQ. V was trimmed by 4 bases and J by 5 bases, leaving 5 bases between them. CDR3 coding DNA: TGTGCCAGCAGCTCGATTGAGACCCAGTACTTC. Protein sequence: CASSSIETQYF.

This chain connects TRBV10-3 to TRBJ1-4; no definite D call. Germline loops: CDR1 ENHRY, CDR2 SYGVKD. Trimming removed 0 bases from V and 7 bases from J, with 9 bases in between. The CDR3 is 14 amino acids. DNA for the CDR3: TGTGCCATCAGTGAGTCAGGGTCCGGTGAAAAACTGTTTTTT. It codes for CAISESGSGEKLFF.

This clonotype has at least ten counts. The gene calls are TRBV29-1 and TRBJ2-7, with TRBD2 identical over 10 bases. The CDR3 is 16 amino acids. Trimming cost V 5 bases and J 5 bases; bases outside gene matches: 15. Germline-derived CDR1 and CDR2 are SQVTM and ANQGSEA. This chain's CDR3 is CSVTSGLAGDGDEQYF. In DNA form, the CDR3 reads TGCAGCGTTACCTCCGGGCTAGCGGGAGATGGGGACGAGCAGTACTTC.

This sequence joins TRBV7-9 and TRBJ2-3, with 10 positions matching TRBD1. The CDR3 totals 16 residues. Germline V gene sequence: CDR1 SEHNR, CDR2 FQNEAQ (reference sequence). The V and J ends lost 5 bases and 3 bases, in that order; junction bases with no gene match: 8. The CDR3 is CASSPRTGGRTDTQYF. CDR3 sequence (DNA): TGTGCCAGCAGCCCCCGGACAGGGGGGAGAACAGATACGCAGTATTTT.

The V and J genes are TRBV15 and TRBJ2-4; D possibly corresponds to TRBD1 (6 bases). The CDR3 is 18 residues long. V lost 1 base to trimming and J lost 0 bases, with 16 bases between them. The V gene's germline CDR1 is LNHNV and CDR2 YYDKDF (reference sequence). CDR3 DNA: TGTGCCACCAGCAGAGTTGGGGGCGGACAAGTAGCCAAAAACATTCAGTACTTC. It is translated as CATSRVGGGQVAKNIQYF.